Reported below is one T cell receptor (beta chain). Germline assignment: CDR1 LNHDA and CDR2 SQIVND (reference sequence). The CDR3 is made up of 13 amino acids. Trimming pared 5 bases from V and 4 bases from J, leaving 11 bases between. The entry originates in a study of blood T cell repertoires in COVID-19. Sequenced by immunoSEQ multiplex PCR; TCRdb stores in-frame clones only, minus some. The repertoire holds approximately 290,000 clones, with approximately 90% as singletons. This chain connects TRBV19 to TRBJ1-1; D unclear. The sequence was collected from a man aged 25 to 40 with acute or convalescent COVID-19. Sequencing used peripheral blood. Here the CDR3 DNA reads TGTGCCAGTAGTCCGTACACGGGCACTGAAGCTTTCTTT. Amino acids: CASSPYTGTEAFF.